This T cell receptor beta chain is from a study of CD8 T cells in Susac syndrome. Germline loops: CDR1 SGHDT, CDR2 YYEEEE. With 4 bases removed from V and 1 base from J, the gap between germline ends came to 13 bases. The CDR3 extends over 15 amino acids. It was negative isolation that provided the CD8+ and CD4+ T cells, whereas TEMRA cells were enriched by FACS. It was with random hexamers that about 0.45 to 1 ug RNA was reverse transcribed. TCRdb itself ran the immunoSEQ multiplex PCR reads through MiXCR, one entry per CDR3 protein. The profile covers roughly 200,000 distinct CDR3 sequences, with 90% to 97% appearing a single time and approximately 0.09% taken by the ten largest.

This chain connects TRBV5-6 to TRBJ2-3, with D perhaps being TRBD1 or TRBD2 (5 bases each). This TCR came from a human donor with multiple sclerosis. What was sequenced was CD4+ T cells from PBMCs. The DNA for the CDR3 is TGTGCCAGCAGCACCTGGGACCTACGCACAGATACGCAGTATTTT. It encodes CASSTWDLRTDTQYF.